This TCR beta chain was documented in a study of T cell clones after liver transplantation. Overall study context: HCV positivity affected three of eight recipients; the rest lacked autoimmune or viral indications. Samples came pre-transplant, pre-randomization before withdrawal, and post-randomization after withdrawal ended.

V was clipped by 6 bases and J by 0 bases; unmatched bases: 7. Germline V lookup: CDR1 MNHEY, CDR2 SMNVEV (reference sequence). This CDR3 is 16 amino acids long. Notes on this clone: Its cognate antigen is unknown.

TCRdb's copy holds only in-frame clones and misses some; the assay was immunoSEQ multiplex PCR. The sample includes roughly 49,000 clones, roughly 74% of them seen just once. The study's findings and limits: Low donor cell numbers restricted donor-reactive repertoire measurement in a couple of subjects. Migration into the graft, not deletion, may explain lost graft donor-reactive T cells.

J is TRBJ1-5 and V is TRBV27; 8 bases are a match to TRBD1. The input for sequencing was CD4+ T cells from blood, taken about 56 months after liver transplant. The origin of this receptor is a human patient who received a liver transplant. Some T cells may trace back to the graft donor. The CDR3 region has the DNA TGTGCCAGCAGCCCTTGGACAGGGCGTAGCAATCAGCCCCAGCATTTT. As protein: CASSPWTGRSNQPQHF.